Shown below are 6 T cell receptor beta chains from a single sample sequenced in a study of blood T cell repertoires in COVID-19. Only in-frame clones appear in the TCRdb table, and some are missing; sequencing was by immunoSEQ multiplex PCR. The profile shows roughly 200,000 clones, 70% to 90% of them singletons. The sample taken for sequencing was peripheral blood. These TCRs come from a woman under 30 who had recovered from COVID-19.

The chain recombines TRBV7-3 with TRBJ2-3, with 7 bases lining up with TRBD2. The V and J ends lost 5 bases and 0 bases, in that order; junction bases with no gene match: 8. Germline CDR1 is SGHTA and CDR2 is FQGTGA. The CDR3 covers 16 residues. This CDR3 is CASSPTGGGSTDTQYF. Here the CDR3 DNA reads TGTGCCAGCAGCCCCACGGGCGGGGGAAGCACAGATACGCAGTATTTT.

V usage is TRBV5-1 and J usage is TRBJ2-7; 11 bases map to TRBD2. CDR1 SGHRS and CDR2 YFSETQ come from the germline V gene. The CDR3 covers 16 residues. V shed 4 bases and J 0 bases; nucleotides not matched to a gene: 6. This CDR3 reads CASSGGLAGTSYEQYF. Here the CDR3 DNA reads TGCGCCAGCAGCGGAGGACTAGCGGGCACCTCCTACGAGCAGTACTTC.

The genes are TRBV5-4 and TRBJ2-3; 9 nucleotides align to TRBD2. CDR1 is SGHNT, CDR2 YYREEE, per germline (reference sequence). Trimming took 1 base from V and 1 from J; bases not matched to a gene: 4. The length of the CDR3 is 16 residues. CDR3 bases: TGTGCCAGCAGCTTGCGCCTAGCGGGGCGCACAGATACGCAGTATTTT. It codes for CASSLRLAGRTDTQYF.

V usage is TRBV19 and J usage is TRBJ2-1; TRBD1 is a possible D gene (5 bases). Per germline, CDR1 LNHDA and CDR2 SQIVND (reference sequence). V was trimmed by 3 bases and J by 8 bases, leaving 8 bases between them. The CDR3 has 12 amino acids. The CDR3 bases are TGTGCCAGTAGTATTTGGGGCCATGAGCAGTTCTTC. This codes for CASSIWGHEQFF.

The genes are TRBV3-1 (or the pseudogene TRBV3-2) and TRBJ1-6, with a weak D call TRBD1 (5 bases). The CDR3 spans 15 residues. V gave up 0 bases and J gave up 10 bases, with 13 bases separating them. Germline V gene data show CDR1 as LGHDT and CDR2 as YNNKEL (reference sequence). CDR3 region: CASSQDRGGRSPLHF. The CDR3 nucleotides read TGTGCCAGCAGCCAAGATAGGGGAGGAAGGTCACCCCTCCACTTT.

This clone was seen once. The V gene is TRBV7-2, the J gene TRBJ2-1; D is uncertain. The CDR3 runs 13 residues. Per germline, CDR1 SGHTA and CDR2 FQGNSA. The germline V and J ends were trimmed by 2 bases and 2 bases, with 4 bases remaining between them. CDR3 nucleotide sequence: TGTGCCAGCAGCTTAACTCCCTACAATGAGCAGTTCTTC. It encodes CASSLTPYNEQFF.